A single sample is the source of the 5 T cell receptor beta chains below, sequenced in a study of beta chain features in type 1 diabetes. The whole isolated RNA underwent reverse transcription, so sequencing captured expressed TCRB transcripts. TCRdb's table, derived via immunoSEQ multiplex PCR, lists solely in-frame clones and lacks some. This table holds 350,000 to 450,000 clones, roughly 13% found once. The sequenced material came from naive CD4+ T cells from blood. The receptors stem from a man aged 30-40 years in good health.

This clone showed up just a few times. J is TRBJ2-5 and V is TRBV6-5; 10 bases align to TRBD1. The J segment lost 4 bases and the V segment lost 0 bases, leaving 2 bases of the junction unmatched. There are 15 residues in the CDR3. Germline CDR1 MNHEY, CDR2 SVGAGI. The CDR3: CASSYSGTGVETQYF. For the CDR3, the DNA is TGTGCCAGCAGTTACTCTGGGACAGGGGTAGAGACCCAGTACTTC.

This clone was seen more than once but under ten times. The chain is built from TRBV7-2 and TRBJ2-7; D is perhaps TRBD1 or TRBD2 (5 bases each). Germline CDR1 SGHTA, CDR2 FQGNSA. Trimming took 5 bases from V and 2 from J, leaving 19 bases between them. This CDR3 region has 16 residues. CDR3 loop: CASSPRGSTLPYEQYF. DNA for the CDR3: TGTGCCAGCAGCCCGAGGGGCAGCACCTTACCCTACGAGCAGTACTTC.

The chain recombines TRBV7-9 with TRBJ2-2; unclear D gene. The CDR3 totals 14 residues. Germline values: CDR1 SEHNR, CDR2 FQNEAQ (reference sequence). Trimming removed 4 bases from V and 6 bases from J, with 12 bases in between. The CDR3 nucleotides are TGTGCCAGCAGCTCCCATCAAGACTCCGGGGAGCTGTTTTTT. Translation: CASSSHQDSGELFF. Variable domain in full (rest from reference TRBV7-9 and TRBJ2-2): DTGVSQNPRHKITKRGQNVTFRCDPISEHNRLYWYRQTLGQGPEFLTYFQNEAQLEKSRLLSDRFSAERPKGSFSTLEIQRTEQGDSAMYLCASSSHQDSGELFFGEGSRLTVL.

This clone has just a few counts. The V gene is TRBV7-6, the J gene TRBJ2-5, with no clear D. This CDR3 has 17 amino acids. The V gene lost 0 bases and the J gene lost 6 bases, with 20 bases spanning the gap. The V gene's germline CDR1 is SGHVS and CDR2 FNYEAQ. The CDR3 region has the DNA TGTGCCAGCAGCTTAGCGCCCCAGCGCTTCCTTCAGAAGACCCAGTACTTC. Its translation is CASSLAPQRFLQKTQYF.

The table lists this clone with a few counts. The V gene is TRBV15, the J gene TRBJ1-1, with a tentative D call TRBD1 (6 bases). Germline V gene data show CDR1 as LNHNV and CDR2 as YYDKDF (reference sequence). The CDR3 length is 16 residues. Deletions cut 5 bases from V and 0 bases from J, with 16 bases between. The CDR3 coding sequence is TGTGCCACCAGCCTCTCCGCGCGGGACATGAACACTGAAGCTTTCTTT. Its protein product is CATSLSARDMNTEAFF.